This note documents a single T cell receptor beta chain sequence. Which antigen it targets is not known. Nothing much larger sits one base from this clone, and base qualities are not available. There are 15 amino acids in the CDR3, from cysteine to phenylalanine inclusive. Only the CDR3 DNA stays, 45 bases, in frame from base 1. The germline V gene provides CDR1 SGHRS and CDR2 YFSETQ. Trimming accounts for 0 bases at V and 4 bases at J, while the number of junction bases matched to no gene is 3. Library preparation used the immunoSEQ multiplex PCR assay. To provide template for TCR sequencing, every sample had RNA extracted and reverse transcribed into cDNA. SuperScript III was used for first-strand cDNA synthesis, primed with a 2:1 mix of oligo-dT and random hexamers. Amplification bias was assessed with a synthetic immune receptor repertoire, and residual bias was removed computationally. Turning to the authors' computational methods: Raw reads were preprocessed to remove errors, and CDR3 was defined by IMGT conventions from the conserved cysteine to phenylalanine. Clonality was calculated as 1 minus Shannon entropy normalized by log2 of the number of productive unique TCRs. CD4 or CD8 identity of scalp clones was inferred by cross-referencing scalp TCRbeta sequences with sorted blood CD4 and CD8 repertoires. TCRdb mirrors the immuneACCESS table, restricted to in-frame sequences. Some clones are absent from its copies; in checked studies, under half trace to an unresolved V gene, and the reason for the others is unknown. V and J calls plus clone size are reproduced from that table; the DNA served to infer D and trimming. The sample has roughly 100,000 clones on record, roughly 50% of them singletons. About 8.8% of the sample rests with the top ten.

The sample belongs to a study of CD8+ T cells in alopecia areata (dated by TCRdb to between 2017 and 2018). About the study as a whole: To study T cell clonal expansion in alopecia areata, the researchers applied high-throughput TCRbeta sequencing to both the C3H/HeJ mouse model and human patients. Scalp tissue and sorted CD4+ and CD8+ peripheral blood T cells from patchy and totalis/universalis alopecia areata patients and from healthy controls were covered by human TCRbeta sequencing. Scalp clonality was compared among normal scalp (n=4), patchy alopecia areata scalp (n=8), and alopecia totalis/universalis scalp (n=8). RNA was extracted with the PAXgene miRNA kit for fixed scalp, the miRNeasy kit for PBMCs, and the RNeasy kit for mouse skin. TCRbeta CDR3 regions were amplified by immunoSEQ multiplex PCR with 35 Vbeta forward and 13 Jbeta reverse primers.

On the study overall, not on this receptor specifically: Resident alphabeta T cells in normal human skin are also sequenced, complicating scalp TCR repertoire analysis, unlike mouse skin dominated by gammadelta T cells. Higher clonality and more expanded CD8+ clones were observed in lesional scalp than in normal scalp, particularly in alopecia totalis/universalis, a finding suggestive of antigenic drive. Compared with mice, TCR sequences shared between patients were less clear, possibly partly because of HLA diversity across the patient population.

PBMCs were isolated by density centrifugation and stained for CD3, CD4 and CD8, and CD4+ and CD8+ T cells were sorted on a FACSAria. Scalp biopsies and blood samples were obtained from unaffected controls. What was sequenced was CD4+ T cells sorted from blood. Recombination joined TRBV5-1 with TRBJ2-2, and TRBD1 aligns with 7 junction nucleotides. The TCR originated in a human donor in good health. The CDR3 here reads CASSLVGQSTGELFF. In nucleotide form, the sequence is TGCGCCAGCAGCTTGGTGGGACAGTCCACCGGGGAGCTGTTTTTT.